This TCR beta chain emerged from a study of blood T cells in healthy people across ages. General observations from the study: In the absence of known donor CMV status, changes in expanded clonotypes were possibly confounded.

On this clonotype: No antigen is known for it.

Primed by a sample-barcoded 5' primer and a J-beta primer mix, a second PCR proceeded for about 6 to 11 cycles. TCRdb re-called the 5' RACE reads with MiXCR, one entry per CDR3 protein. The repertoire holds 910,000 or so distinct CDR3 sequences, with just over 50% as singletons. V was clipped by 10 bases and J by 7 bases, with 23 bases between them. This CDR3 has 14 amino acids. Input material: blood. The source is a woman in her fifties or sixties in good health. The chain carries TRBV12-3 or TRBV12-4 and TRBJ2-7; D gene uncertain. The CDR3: CATLPMRPYNEQYF. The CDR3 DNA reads TGTGCCACCTTACCGATGCGGCCCTACAATGAGCAGTACTTC.